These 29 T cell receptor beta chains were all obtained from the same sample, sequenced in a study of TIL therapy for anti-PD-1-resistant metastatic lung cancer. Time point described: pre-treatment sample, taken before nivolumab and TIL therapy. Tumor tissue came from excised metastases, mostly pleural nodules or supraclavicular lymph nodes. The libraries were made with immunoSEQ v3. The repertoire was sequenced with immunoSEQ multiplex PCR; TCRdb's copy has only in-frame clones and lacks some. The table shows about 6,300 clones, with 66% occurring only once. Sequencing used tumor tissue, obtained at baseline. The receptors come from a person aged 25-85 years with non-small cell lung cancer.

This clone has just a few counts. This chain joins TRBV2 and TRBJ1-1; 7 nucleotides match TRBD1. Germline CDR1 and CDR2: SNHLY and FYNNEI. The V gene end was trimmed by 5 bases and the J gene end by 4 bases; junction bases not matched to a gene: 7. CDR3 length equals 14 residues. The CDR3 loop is CASSRQGRITEAFF. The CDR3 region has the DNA TGTGCCAGCAGTAGACAGGGAAGGATCACTGAAGCTTTCTTT.

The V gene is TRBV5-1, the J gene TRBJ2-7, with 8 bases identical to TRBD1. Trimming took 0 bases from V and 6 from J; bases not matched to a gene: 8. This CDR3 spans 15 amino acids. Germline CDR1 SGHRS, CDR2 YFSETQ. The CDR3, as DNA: TGCGCCAGCAGCTTGGAAGGCAGGGGGCTTAGCGAGCAGTACTTC. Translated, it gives CASSLEGRGLSEQYF.

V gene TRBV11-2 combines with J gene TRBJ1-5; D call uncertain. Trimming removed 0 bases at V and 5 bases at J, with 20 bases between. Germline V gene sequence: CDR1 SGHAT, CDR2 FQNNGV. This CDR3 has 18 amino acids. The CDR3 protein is CASSLDSIVAVWYQPQHF. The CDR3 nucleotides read TGTGCCAGCAGCTTAGATAGTATCGTGGCGGTTTGGTATCAGCCCCAGCATTTT.

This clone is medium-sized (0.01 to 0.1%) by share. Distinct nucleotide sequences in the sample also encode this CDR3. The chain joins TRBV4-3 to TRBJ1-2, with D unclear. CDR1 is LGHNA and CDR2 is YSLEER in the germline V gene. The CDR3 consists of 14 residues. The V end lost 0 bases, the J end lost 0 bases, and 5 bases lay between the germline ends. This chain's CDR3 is CASSQDRANYGYTF. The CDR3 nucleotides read TGCGCCAGCAGCCAAGATCGCGCTAACTATGGCTACACCTTC.

In DNA, the CDR3 is TGCGCCAGCAGCTTGGGACAGGGGGCCCACGAGCAGTACTTC. Its protein product is CASSLGQGAHEQYF. The chain joins TRBV5-1 to TRBJ2-7; TRBD1 agrees at 10 bases. CDR1 is SGHRS and CDR2 is YFSETQ in the germline V gene. The CDR3 runs 14 residues. Trimming took 0 bases from V and 5 from J; bases not matched to a gene: 2.

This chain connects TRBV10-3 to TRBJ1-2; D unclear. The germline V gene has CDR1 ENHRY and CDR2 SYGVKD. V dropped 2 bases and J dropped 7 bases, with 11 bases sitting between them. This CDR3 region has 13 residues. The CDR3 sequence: CAISETVESGYTF. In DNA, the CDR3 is TGTGCCATCAGTGAGACCGTGGAAAGTGGCTACACCTTC.

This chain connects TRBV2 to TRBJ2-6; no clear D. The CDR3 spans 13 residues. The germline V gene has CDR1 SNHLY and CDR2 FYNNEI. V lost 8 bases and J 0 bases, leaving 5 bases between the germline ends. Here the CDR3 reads CASDASGANVLTF. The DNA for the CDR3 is TGTGCCAGCGACGCCTCTGGGGCCAACGTCCTGACTTTC.

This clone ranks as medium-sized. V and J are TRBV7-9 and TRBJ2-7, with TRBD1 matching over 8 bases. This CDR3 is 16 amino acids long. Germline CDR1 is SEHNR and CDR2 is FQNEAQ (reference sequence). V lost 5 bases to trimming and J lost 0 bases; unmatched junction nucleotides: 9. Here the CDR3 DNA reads TGTGCCAGCAGCCACCCTCGGACAGGGACCTCCTACGAGCAGTACTTC. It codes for CASSHPRTGTSYEQYF. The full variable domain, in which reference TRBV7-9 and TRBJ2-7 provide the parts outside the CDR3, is DTGVSQNPRHKITKRGQNVTFRCDPISEHNRLYWYRQTLGQGPEFLTYFQNEAQLEKSRLLSDRFSAERPKGSFSTLEIQRTEQGDSAMYLCASSHPRTGTSYEQYFGPGTRLTVT.

In DNA form, the CDR3 reads TGCAGTGCTAGCGGGAGAGAGACCCAGTACTTC. Encoded protein: CSASGRETQYF. The chain carries TRBV20-1 and TRBJ2-5; tentative D call: TRBD2 (6 bases). The V and J ends lost 3 bases and 4 bases respectively, with 6 bases between them. Germline CDR1 DFQATT, CDR2 SNEGSKA (reference sequence). The CDR3 runs to 11 residues.

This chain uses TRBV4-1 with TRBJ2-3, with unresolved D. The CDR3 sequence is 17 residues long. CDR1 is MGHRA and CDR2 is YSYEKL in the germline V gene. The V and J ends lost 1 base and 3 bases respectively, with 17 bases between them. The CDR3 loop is CASSQGYGPHSTDTQYF. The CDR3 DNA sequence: TGCGCCAGCAGCCAAGGTTATGGACCTCATTCGACAGATACGCAGTATTTT.

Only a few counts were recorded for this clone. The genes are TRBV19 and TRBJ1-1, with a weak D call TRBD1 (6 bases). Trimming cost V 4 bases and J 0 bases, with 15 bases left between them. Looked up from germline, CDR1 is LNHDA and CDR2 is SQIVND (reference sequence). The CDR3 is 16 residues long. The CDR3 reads CASSSPQTGLNTEAFF. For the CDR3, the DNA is TGTGCCAGTAGTAGCCCCCAGACAGGCTTGAACACTGAAGCTTTCTTT.

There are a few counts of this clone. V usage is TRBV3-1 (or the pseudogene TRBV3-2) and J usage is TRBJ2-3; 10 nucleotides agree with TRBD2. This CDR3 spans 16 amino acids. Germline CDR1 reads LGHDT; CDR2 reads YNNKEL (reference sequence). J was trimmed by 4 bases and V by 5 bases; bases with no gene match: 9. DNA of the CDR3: TGTGCCAGCAGCGCACGTCTAGCGGGAGTGGCAGATACGCAGTATTTT. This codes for CASSARLAGVADTQYF.

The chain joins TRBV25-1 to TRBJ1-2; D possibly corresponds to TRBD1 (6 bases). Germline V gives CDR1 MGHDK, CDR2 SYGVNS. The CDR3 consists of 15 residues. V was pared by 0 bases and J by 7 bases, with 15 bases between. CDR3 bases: TGTGCCAGCAGTGAATATGGACAGCTGGGCCTTGGCTACACCTTC. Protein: CASSEYGQLGLGYTF.

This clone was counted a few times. The CDR3 DNA reads as TGTGCCAGTAGGAGCGACAGGGAGGGCTACAATCAGCCCCAGCATTTT. Its protein is CASRSDREGYNQPQHF. The chain has TRBV19 and TRBJ1-5; 7 positions agree with TRBD1. This CDR3 has 16 amino acids. Looked up from germline, CDR1 is LNHDA and CDR2 is SQIVND (reference sequence). Germline trimming cut 6 bases from V and 3 bases from J; bases unmatched to any gene: 11.

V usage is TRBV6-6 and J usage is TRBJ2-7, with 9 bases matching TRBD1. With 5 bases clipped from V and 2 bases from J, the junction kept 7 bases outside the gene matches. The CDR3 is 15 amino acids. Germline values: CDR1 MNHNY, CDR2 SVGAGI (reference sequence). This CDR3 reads CASSHGTGKTYEQYF. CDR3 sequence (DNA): TGTGCCAGCAGTCACGGGACAGGGAAGACCTACGAGCAGTACTTC.

CDR3 amino acids: CASSQDTDTQYF. The DNA for the CDR3 is TGTGCCAGCAGCCAAGATACAGATACGCAGTATTTT. The genes are TRBV3-1 (or the pseudogene TRBV3-2) and TRBJ2-3; D is ambiguous. Germline lookup yields CDR1 LGHDT and CDR2 YNNKEL (reference sequence). This CDR3 contains 12 residues. V dropped 0 bases and J dropped 3 bases, with 1 base sitting between them.

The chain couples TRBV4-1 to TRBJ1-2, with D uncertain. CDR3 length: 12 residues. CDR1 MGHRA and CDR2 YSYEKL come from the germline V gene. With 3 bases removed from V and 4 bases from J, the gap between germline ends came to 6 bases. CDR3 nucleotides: TGCGCCAGCAGCCACGGGAGCTATGGCTACACCTTC. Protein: CASSHGSYGYTF.

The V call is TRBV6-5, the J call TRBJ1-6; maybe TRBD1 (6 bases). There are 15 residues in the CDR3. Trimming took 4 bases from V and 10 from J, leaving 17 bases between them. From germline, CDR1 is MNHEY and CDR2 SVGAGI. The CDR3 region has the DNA TGTGCCAGCAGTTCCCCGGGGCAGGGGAAATCACCCCTCCACTTT. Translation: CASSSPGQGKSPLHF.

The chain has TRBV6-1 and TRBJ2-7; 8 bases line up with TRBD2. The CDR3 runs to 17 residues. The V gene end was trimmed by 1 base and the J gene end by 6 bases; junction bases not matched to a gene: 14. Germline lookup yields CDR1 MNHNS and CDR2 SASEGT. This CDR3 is CASSEGRGGGKTSEQYV. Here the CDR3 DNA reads TGTGCCAGCAGTGAAGGGAGGGGCGGGGGGAAGACCTCCGAGCAGTACGTC.

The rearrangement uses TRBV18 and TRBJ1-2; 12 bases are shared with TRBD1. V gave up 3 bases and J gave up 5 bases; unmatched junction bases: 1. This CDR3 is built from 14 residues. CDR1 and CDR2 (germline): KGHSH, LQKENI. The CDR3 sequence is CASSPGQGAYGYTF. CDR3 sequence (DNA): TGTGCCAGCTCACCGGGACAGGGGGCTTATGGCTACACCTTC.

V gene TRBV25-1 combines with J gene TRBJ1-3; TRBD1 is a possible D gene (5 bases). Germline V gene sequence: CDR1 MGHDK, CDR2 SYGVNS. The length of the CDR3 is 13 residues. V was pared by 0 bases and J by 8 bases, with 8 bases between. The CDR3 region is CASSEYGGDTIYF. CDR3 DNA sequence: TGTGCCAGCAGTGAATATGGGGGAGACACCATATATTTT.

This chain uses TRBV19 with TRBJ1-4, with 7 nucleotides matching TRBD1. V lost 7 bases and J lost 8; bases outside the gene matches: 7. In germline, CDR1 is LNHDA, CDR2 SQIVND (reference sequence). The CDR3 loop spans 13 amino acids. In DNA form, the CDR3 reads TGTGCCAGTACTGACAGGGTAGGAGAAAAACTGTTTTTT. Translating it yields CASTDRVGEKLFF.

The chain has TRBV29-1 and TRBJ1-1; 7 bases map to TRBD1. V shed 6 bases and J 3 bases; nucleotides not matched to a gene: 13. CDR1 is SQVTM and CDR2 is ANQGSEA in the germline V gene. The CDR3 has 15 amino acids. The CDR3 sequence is CSVSGTVGQHTEAFF. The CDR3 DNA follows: TGCAGCGTCTCAGGGACAGTGGGACAACACACTGAAGCTTTCTTT.

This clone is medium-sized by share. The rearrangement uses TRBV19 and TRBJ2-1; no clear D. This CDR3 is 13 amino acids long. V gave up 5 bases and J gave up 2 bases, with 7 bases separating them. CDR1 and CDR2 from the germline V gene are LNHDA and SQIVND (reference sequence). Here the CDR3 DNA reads TGTGCCAGTAGTCATGCAACCTACAATGAGCAGTTCTTC. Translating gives CASSHATYNEQFF.

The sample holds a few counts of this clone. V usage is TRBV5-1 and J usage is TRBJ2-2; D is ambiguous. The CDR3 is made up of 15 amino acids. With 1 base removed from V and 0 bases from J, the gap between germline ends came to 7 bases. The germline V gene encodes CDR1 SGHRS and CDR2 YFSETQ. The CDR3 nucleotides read TGCGCCAGCAGCTTGAAGCTAACGAACACCGGGGAGCTGTTTTTT. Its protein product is CASSLKLTNTGELFF.

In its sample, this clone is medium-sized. The CDR3 nucleotides read TGTGCCAGCAGCTTGCTGCGGGGGGCGTGGGTGAACACTGAAGCTTTCTTT. Amino acids: CASSLLRGAWVNTEAFF. The rearrangement joins TRBV5-6 to TRBJ1-1; D may be TRBD1 (6 bases). The germline V gene has CDR1 SGHDT and CDR2 YYEEEE. Trimming pared 1 base from V and 0 bases from J, leaving 16 bases between. This CDR3 is built from 17 residues.

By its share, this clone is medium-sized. This CDR3 reads CASSGERDTEAFF. CDR3 nucleotides: TGCGCCAGCTCGGGGGAGAGGGACACTGAAGCTTTCTTT. The V and J genes are TRBV10-2 and TRBJ1-1; D perhaps matches TRBD1 (5 bases). The CDR3 consists of 13 residues. Per the germline V gene, CDR1 is WSHSY and CDR2 is SAAADI. V was pared by 8 bases and J by 3 bases, with 13 bases between.

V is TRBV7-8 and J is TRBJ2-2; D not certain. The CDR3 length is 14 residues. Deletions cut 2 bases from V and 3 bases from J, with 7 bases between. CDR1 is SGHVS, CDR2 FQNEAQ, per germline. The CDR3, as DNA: TGTGCCAGCAGCTTATCGCGCCACACCGGGGAGCTGTTTTTT. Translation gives CASSLSRHTGELFF.

The CDR3 here is CASSYSENYEQYV. CDR3 DNA sequence: TGTGCCAGCAGTTACTCGGAGAACTACGAGCAGTACGTC. The chain combines TRBV6-6 with TRBJ2-7; the D is unclear. The V end lost 0 bases, the J end lost 3 bases, and 6 bases lay between the germline ends. This CDR3 spans 13 amino acids. Germline V lookup: CDR1 MNHNY, CDR2 SVGAGI (reference sequence).